This T cell receptor beta chain stems from a study of T cell responses to AZD1222 COVID-19 vaccine. A word on this clone: Antigen: not known.

Produced via immunoSEQ multiplex PCR; TCRdb's table is partial and in-frame only. The sample holds about 81,000 clones, around 92% seen once. There are 14 residues in the CDR3. V dropped 5 bases and J dropped 5 bases, with 15 bases sitting between them. Per germline, CDR1 MDHEN and CDR2 SYDVKM. Findings and limits, study-wide: After two AZD1222 doses, spike-specific TCR breadth and depth rose versus day 0. Unmutated variant regions reportedly attract nearly half of all spike-specific TCRs. Only a handful of AZD1222 recipients, roughly six in all, had baseline seropositivity.

This sequence joins TRBV28 and TRBJ1-1; D is uncertain. The sequence was collected from an adult in good health. The source was peripheral blood, collected on day 0 of AZD1222 vaccination. The CDR3: CASSRTPIGTEAFF. CDR3 in DNA: TGTGCCAGCAGTCGAACCCCAATCGGGACTGAAGCTTTCTTT.